The 22 T cell receptor beta chains presented below share a single source sample, sequenced in a study of blood T cell repertoires in COVID-19. The repertoire was sequenced with immunoSEQ multiplex PCR; TCRdb's copy has only in-frame clones and lacks some. The sample has about 160,000 clones, roughly 80% seen once. The specimen sequenced was peripheral blood. The receptors derive from a man between 70 and 80 years old with acute or convalescent COVID-19.

The chain joins TRBV5-1 to TRBJ2-3; the match to TRBD2 covers 13 bases. The junction had 10 bases not matched to a gene; V was cut back by 4 bases and J by 5 bases. Germline CDR1 SGHRS, CDR2 YFSETQ. The CDR3 loop spans 17 amino acids. As DNA, the CDR3 is TGCGCCAGCAGCCCTACTAGCGGGAGGGCCTGGGTAGATACGCAGTATTTT. Its translation is CASSPTSGRAWVDTQYF.

On this clone: The junction differs from germline at one of its ends, possibly a read error. This chain links TRBV20-1 with TRBJ1-2; weak D call: TRBD1 (5 bases). The CDR3 is 10 residues long. Germline assignment: CDR1 DFQATT and CDR2 SNEGSKA (reference sequence). The CDR3 loop reads CSAPHETVLF. The CDR3 DNA reads as TGCAGTGCCCCGCATGAGACAGTCCTATTC.

The gene calls are TRBV10-1 and TRBJ2-2, with TRBD1 as a possible D gene (6 bases). Trimming shortened V by 7 bases and J by 5 bases, and 11 bases separated the two germline ends. CDR1 and CDR2 from the germline V gene are WNHNN and SYGVQD (reference sequence). The CDR3 loop spans 13 amino acids. The CDR3: CASTEGVTGELFF. In DNA, the CDR3 is TGCGCCAGCACCGAGGGGGTGACCGGGGAGCTGTTTTTT.

This chain uses TRBV9 with TRBJ1-2; 10 nucleotides agree with TRBD1. J gave up 2 bases and V 3 bases, and 7 bases lay outside the gene matches. Germline lookup yields CDR1 SGDLS and CDR2 YYNGEE. This CDR3 comprises 16 residues. The chain's CDR3 is CASSALWDRGNYGYTF. CDR3 DNA: TGTGCCAGCAGCGCTCTTTGGGACAGGGGCAACTATGGCTACACCTTC.

This clone was recorded only once. The genes are TRBV20-1 and TRBJ2-1; maybe TRBD2 (5 bases). The CDR3 spans 11 residues. The V gene's germline CDR1 is DFQATT and CDR2 SNEGSKA (reference sequence). V lost 1 base to trimming and J lost 10 bases, with 8 bases between them. Here the CDR3 reads CSARGQREQFF. As DNA, the CDR3 is TGCAGTGCTAGAGGTCAGCGGGAGCAGTTCTTC.

This clone has only a few counts. The V call is TRBV5-1, the J call TRBJ2-2; 8 bases align to TRBD2. J lost 1 base, V lost 1 base, and 0 bases had no gene match. The CDR3 is 15 amino acids. Germline values: CDR1 SGHRS, CDR2 YFSETQ. CDR3 nucleotide sequence: TGCGCCAGCAGCTTGACTAGCGGGAACACCGGGGAGCTGTTTTTT. This codes for CASSLTSGNTGELFF.

The V and J genes are TRBV2 and TRBJ1-6; D might be TRBD1 (5 bases). Trimming removed 1 base at V and 7 bases at J, with 11 bases between. The CDR3 length is 15 residues. CDR1 and CDR2 from the germline V gene are SNHLY and FYNNEI. The CDR3 region has the DNA TGTGCCAGCAGTGAAGGGGGGGGATACAATTCACCCCTCCACTTT. Translated, it gives CASSEGGGYNSPLHF.

The gene calls are TRBV7-2 and TRBJ2-4; tentative D call: TRBD1 (6 bases). Germline CDR1 and CDR2: SGHTA and FQGNSA. The CDR3 is made up of 13 amino acids. The germline V and J ends were trimmed by 5 bases and 7 bases, with 12 bases remaining between them. The CDR3 region is CASSRTGFNIQYF. The CDR3 nucleotides read TGTGCCAGCAGCCGTACAGGGTTCAACATTCAGTACTTC.

The gene calls are TRBV5-1 and TRBJ2-5, with D possibly TRBD2 on 6 matching bases. The CDR3 spans 13 residues. V lost 2 bases, J lost 5 bases, and 10 bases lay in between. Germline CDR1 SGHRS, CDR2 YFSETQ. This CDR3 is CASSFGGEETQYF. The CDR3 DNA sequence: TGCGCCAGCAGCTTTGGCGGGGAGGAGACCCAGTACTTC.

The rearrangement joins TRBV2 to TRBJ2-3; 9 nucleotides align to TRBD1. The CDR3 loop spans 14 amino acids. The ends lost 5 bases at V and 7 bases at J; junction bases unmatched: 7. CDR1 is SNHLY, CDR2 FYNNEI, per germline. The CDR3 loop is CASSPGTGRYTQYF. DNA for the CDR3: TGTGCCAGCAGTCCCGGGACAGGGAGATATACGCAGTATTTT.

This chain connects TRBV19 to TRBJ2-2; maybe TRBD2 (6 bases). CDR1 and CDR2 from the germline V gene are LNHDA and SQIVND (reference sequence). CDR3 length: 16 amino acids. Trimming cost V 4 bases and J 6 bases, with 18 bases left between them. CDR3 protein: CASSSGTHETSGELFF. CDR3 bases: TGTGCCAGTAGTAGCGGGACCCACGAAACATCCGGGGAGCTGTTTTTT.

V gene TRBV6-6 combines with J gene TRBJ2-7; D perhaps matches TRBD2 (7 bases). This CDR3 comprises 12 residues. Trimming removed 5 bases from V and 9 bases from J, with 14 bases in between. Germline CDR1 MNHNY, CDR2 SVGAGI (reference sequence). The CDR3 DNA reads TGTGCCAGCAGTGGGGAGGGGGTTGTGCAGTACTTC. Its protein product is CASSGEGVVQYF.

This chain uses TRBV9 with TRBJ1-4; a possible D gene is TRBD1 (6 bases). The germline V gene encodes CDR1 SGDLS and CDR2 YYNGEE. V was cut by 0 bases and J by 8 bases, with 8 bases left in between. CDR3 length: 13 residues. The CDR3 protein is CASSVGQGEKLFF. The CDR3 DNA reads TGTGCCAGCAGCGTAGGGCAGGGGGAAAAACTGTTTTTT. Using reference TRBV9 and TRBJ1-4 for the parts outside the CDR3, the full variable domain is DSGVTQTPKHLITATGQRVTLRCSPRSGDLSVYWYQQSLDQGLQFLIQYYNGEERAKGNILERFSAQQFPDLHSELNLSSLELGDSALYFCASSVGQGEKLFFGSGTQLSVL.

The chain is built from TRBV2 and TRBJ1-3; perhaps TRBD1 as D (5 bases). Trimming took off 5 bases at V and 0 bases at J, with 11 bases between the two ends. The germline V gene encodes CDR1 SNHLY and CDR2 FYNNEI. The CDR3 is made up of 15 amino acids. The CDR3, as DNA: TGTGCCAGCAGTCAGGGCCAGAGCTCTGGAAACACCATATATTTT. Translated: CASSQGQSSGNTIYF.

The V and J genes are TRBV3-1 (or the pseudogene TRBV3-2) and TRBJ2-5; possibly TRBD2 for D (6 bases). The CDR3 runs to 18 residues. Trimming took 5 bases from V and 4 from J, leaving 26 bases between them. Germline-derived CDR1 and CDR2 are LGHDT and YNNKEL (reference sequence). The CDR3 sequence is CASSSAPGSGPSRETQYF. Written as DNA, the CDR3 is TGTGCCAGCAGCAGTGCGCCGGGTAGCGGCCCAAGTAGAGAGACCCAGTACTTC.

The chain links TRBV11-2 to TRBJ2-7; the match to TRBD1 covers 8 bases. The germline V gene has CDR1 SGHAT and CDR2 FQNNGV. The CDR3 length is 13 residues. The V gene end was trimmed by 5 bases and the J gene end by 1 base; junction bases not matched to a gene: 1. The CDR3 loop reads CASSRQGSYEQYF. DNA for the CDR3: TGTGCCAGCAGCCGACAGGGGTCCTACGAGCAGTACTTC. Full variable domain (rest looked up from reference TRBV11-2 and TRBJ2-7): EAGVAQSPRYKIIEKRQSVAFWCNPISGHATLYWYQQILGQGPKLLIQFQNNGVVDDSQLPKDRFSAERLKGVDSTLKIQPAKLEDSAVYLCASSRQGSYEQYFGPGTRLTVT.

The V gene is TRBV11-2, the J gene TRBJ2-7; TRBD2 aligns across 7 bases. Trimming took 1 base from V and 4 from J; bases not matched to a gene: 13. The germline V gene encodes CDR1 SGHAT and CDR2 FQNNGV. The CDR3 runs to 17 residues. Written as DNA, the CDR3 is TGTGCCAGCAGCTTAGTCCTGTTTGGGCCTAGCGGTTACGAGCAGTACTTC. Translating gives CASSLVLFGPSGYEQYF.

This clone was detected a few times. The chain is built from TRBV5-6 and TRBJ2-7; 11 positions agree with TRBD1. The trim removed 7 bases at V and 3 bases at J, leaving 0 bases unmatched. The CDR3 runs to 12 residues. The germline gives CDR1 SGHDT, CDR2 YYEEEE. The CDR3 sequence is CASGTGGYEQYF. CDR3 in DNA: TGTGCCAGCGGGACAGGGGGCTACGAGCAGTACTTC.

The chain links TRBV7-9 to TRBJ1-2; no clear D gene. This CDR3 comprises 14 residues. V lost 4 bases and J 0 bases, leaving 9 bases between the germline ends. Germline CDR1 and CDR2: SEHNR and FQNEAQ (reference sequence). Written as DNA, the CDR3 is TGTGCCAGCAGCTCGACCGGAGCTAACTATGGCTACACCTTC. Translation gives CASSSTGANYGYTF.

V and J are TRBV19 and TRBJ2-3; possibly TRBD2 for D (5 bases). Trimming cost V 10 bases and J 2 bases, with 16 bases left between them. Germline values: CDR1 LNHDA, CDR2 SQIVND (reference sequence). The CDR3 is 14 residues long. The CDR3 DNA is TGTGCCACCCGGGATACGGACCTCACAGATACGCAGTATTTT. This sequence encodes CATRDTDLTDTQYF.

V and J are TRBV2 and TRBJ1-1; the D is unclear. The V gene's germline CDR1 is SNHLY and CDR2 FYNNEI. The CDR3 sequence is 16 residues long. V dropped 2 bases and J dropped 3 bases, with 16 bases sitting between them. This CDR3 reads CASSERRGSGDTEAFF. As DNA, the CDR3 is TGTGCCAGCAGTGAAAGACGAGGGAGTGGGGACACTGAAGCTTTCTTT. The variable domain in full, completed from reference TRBV2 and TRBJ1-1, reads EPEVTQTPSHQVTQMGQEVILRCVPISNHLYFYWYRQILGQKVEFLVSFYNNEISEKSEIFDDQFSVERPDGSNFTLKIRSTKLEDSAMYFCASSERRGSGDTEAFFGQGTRLTVV.

V and J are TRBV27 and TRBJ2-7; 7 nucleotides align to TRBD1. CDR3 length: 15 residues. V shed 4 bases, J shed 3 bases, and the junction held 9 bases outside the gene matches. The germline V gene has CDR1 MNHEY and CDR2 SMNVEV (reference sequence). The CDR3 reads CASSSGWTGGYEQYF. Here the CDR3 DNA reads TGTGCCAGCAGTTCCGGATGGACAGGTGGCTACGAGCAGTACTTC.